One and the same sample provided the 2 T cell receptor beta chains below, sequenced in a study of PD-L1 blockade in urothelial cancer. Clones were sequenced by immunoSEQ multiplex PCR, and TCRdb holds only the in-frame ones, with some missing. Here the sample spans roughly 130,000 clones, about 81% being singletons. Time point defined: pretreatment peripheral blood. Sequencing used PBMCs, obtained around atezolizumab (anti-PD-L1) treatment. Receptor source: a man over 45 with urothelial cancer.

This sequence joins TRBV2 and TRBJ2-3; TRBD2 matches 7 bases. Germline values: CDR1 SNHLY, CDR2 FYNNEI. This CDR3 region has 16 residues. The V gene end was trimmed by 4 bases and the J gene end by 6 bases; junction bases not matched to a gene: 13. The CDR3 here is CASSGLFSGLRDTQYF. DNA of the CDR3: TGTGCCAGCAGTGGACTCTTTAGCGGGCTCCGGGATACGCAGTATTTT.

The genes are TRBV27 and TRBJ2-1; TRBD2 agrees at 7 bases. The CDR3 runs to 15 residues. CDR1 and CDR2 from the germline V gene are MNHEY and SMNVEV (reference sequence). After removal of 4 bases from V and 7 bases from J, the junction contained 10 bases not matched to a gene. This CDR3 is CASSSRSGIGNEQFF. The CDR3 DNA reads as TGTGCCAGCAGTTCGAGGAGCGGGATTGGTAATGAGCAGTTCTTC.